This T cell receptor (beta chain) was recovered during a study of T cell repertoires in cytomegalovirus infection. The wider study: CMV infection plus the matching HLA type was flagged by public TCR beta signatures.

This clonotype was seen more than once but under ten times. Its antigen remains unknown. TCRdb reprocessed the reads with MiXCR, giving one entry per CDR3 protein. The sample includes a few hundred thousand distinct CDR3 sequences, roughly 29% of them seen just once. Trimming at V came to 5 bases and at J to 9 bases, leaving 13 bases not matched to a gene. This CDR3 is built from 16 residues. The V gene's germline CDR1 is MDHEN and CDR2 SYDVKM. Study conclusions and caveats: The response measured ex vivo was dominated by TCR beta clonotypes (HLA-C-restricted and CMV-specific). People with CMV and the relevant HLA were identified by cumulative public TCR beta family frequency.

The rearrangement uses TRBV28 and TRBJ1-4, with 9 bases fitting TRBD1. The origin of this receptor is a human donor in good health (CMV status not recorded). Some clones in this sample may be carry-over from other donors' samples. Sequences were obtained from PBMCs. This CDR3 is CASSPRGTGNRQKLFF. DNA of the CDR3: TGTGCCAGCAGTCCCCGAGGGACAGGGAATCGCCAAAAACTGTTTTTT.